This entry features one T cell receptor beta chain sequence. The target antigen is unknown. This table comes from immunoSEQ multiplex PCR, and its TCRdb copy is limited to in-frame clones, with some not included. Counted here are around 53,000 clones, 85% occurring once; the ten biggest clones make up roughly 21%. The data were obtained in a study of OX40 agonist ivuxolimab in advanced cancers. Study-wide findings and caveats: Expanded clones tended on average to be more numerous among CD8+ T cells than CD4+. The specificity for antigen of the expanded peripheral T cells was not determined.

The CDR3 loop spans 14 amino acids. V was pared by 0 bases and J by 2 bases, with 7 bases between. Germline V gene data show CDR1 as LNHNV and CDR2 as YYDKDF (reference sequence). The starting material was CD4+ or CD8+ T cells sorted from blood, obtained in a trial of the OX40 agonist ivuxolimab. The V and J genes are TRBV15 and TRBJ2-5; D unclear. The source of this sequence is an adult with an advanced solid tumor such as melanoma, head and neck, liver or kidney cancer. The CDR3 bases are TGTGCCACCAGCAGAGATCAAGGACAAGAGACCCAGTACTTC. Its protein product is CATSRDQGQETQYF.